This TCR beta chain emerged from a study of blood T cells in healthy people across ages. Combining a sample-barcoded 5' primer with a J-beta primer mix, a second PCR ran for about 6 to 11 cycles. Using its own MiXCR run on the 5' RACE reads, TCRdb lists one record per CDR3 protein. The sample has about 800,000 distinct CDR3 sequences, nearly 60% seen once. Germline CDR1 is LGHDT and CDR2 is YNNKEL (reference sequence). V lost 0 bases and J 8 bases, leaving 13 bases between the germline ends. This CDR3 comprises 14 residues. The J gene is TRBJ2-5, the V gene TRBV3-1; D is unresolved. Sequencing was carried out using blood. This clonotype was sampled from a man aged 25-45 years in good health. The CDR3 DNA follows: TGTGCCAGCAGCCAAGATCGGCCCTCGGGTACCCAGTACTTC. It translates to CASSQDRPSGTQYF.